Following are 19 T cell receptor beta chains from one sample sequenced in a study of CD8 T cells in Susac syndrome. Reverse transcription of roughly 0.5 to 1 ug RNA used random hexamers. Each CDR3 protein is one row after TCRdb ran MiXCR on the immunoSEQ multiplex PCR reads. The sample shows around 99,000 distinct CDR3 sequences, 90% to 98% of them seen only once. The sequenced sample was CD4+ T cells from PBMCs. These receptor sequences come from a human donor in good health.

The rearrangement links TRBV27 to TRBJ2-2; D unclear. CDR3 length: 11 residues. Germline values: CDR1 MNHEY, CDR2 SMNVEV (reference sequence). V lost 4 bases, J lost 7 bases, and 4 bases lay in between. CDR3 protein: CASSWIGELFF. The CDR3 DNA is TGTGCCAGCAGTTGGATCGGGGAGCTGTTTTTT.

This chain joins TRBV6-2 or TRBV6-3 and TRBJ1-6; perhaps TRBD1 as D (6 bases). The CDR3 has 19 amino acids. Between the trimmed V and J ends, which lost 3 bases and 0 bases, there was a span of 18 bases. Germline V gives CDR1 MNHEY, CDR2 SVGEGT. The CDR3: CASSYRLGQGSSYNSPLHF. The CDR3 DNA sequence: TGTGCCAGCAGTTATCGGCTTGGGCAGGGGAGCTCCTATAATTCACCCCTCCACTTT.

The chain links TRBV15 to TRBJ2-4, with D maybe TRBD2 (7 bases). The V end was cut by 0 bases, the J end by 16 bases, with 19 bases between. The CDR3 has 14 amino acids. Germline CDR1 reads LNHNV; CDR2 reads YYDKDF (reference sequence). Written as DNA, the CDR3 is TGTGCCACCAGCAGAGAGCGTCCCGGGGGGCGGATTTACTTC. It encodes CATSRERPGGRIYF.

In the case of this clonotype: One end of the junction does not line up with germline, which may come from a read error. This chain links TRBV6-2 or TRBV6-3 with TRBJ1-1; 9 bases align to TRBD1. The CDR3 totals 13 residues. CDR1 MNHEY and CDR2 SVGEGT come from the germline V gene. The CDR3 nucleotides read TGTGCCAGCAGTGCCCCGGGACAGGGTTTTGGCCTCTTT. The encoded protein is CASSAPGQGFGLF.

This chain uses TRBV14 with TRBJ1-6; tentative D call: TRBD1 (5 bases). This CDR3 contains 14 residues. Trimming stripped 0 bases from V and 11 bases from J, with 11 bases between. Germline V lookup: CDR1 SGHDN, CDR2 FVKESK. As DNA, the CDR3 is TGTGCCAGCAGCCAAGAGGTCAGGGTTGCACCCCTCCACTTT. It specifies CASSQEVRVAPLHF. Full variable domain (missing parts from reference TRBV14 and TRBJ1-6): EAGVTQFPSHSVIEKGQTVTLRCDPISGHDNLYWYRRVMGKEIKFLLHFVKESKQDESGMPNNRFLAERTGGTYSTLKVQPAELEDSGVYFCASSQEVRVAPLHFGNGTRLTVT.

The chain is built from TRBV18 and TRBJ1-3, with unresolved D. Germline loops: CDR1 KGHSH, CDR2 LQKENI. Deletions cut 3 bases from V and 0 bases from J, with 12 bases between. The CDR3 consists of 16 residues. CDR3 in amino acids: CASSPYDLYSGNTIYF. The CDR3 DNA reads TGTGCCAGCTCACCGTACGACCTCTACTCTGGAAACACCATATATTTT.

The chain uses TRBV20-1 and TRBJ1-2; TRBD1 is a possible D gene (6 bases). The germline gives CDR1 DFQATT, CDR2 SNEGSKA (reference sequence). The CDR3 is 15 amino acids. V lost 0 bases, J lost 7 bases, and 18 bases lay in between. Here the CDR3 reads CSARDLGGAIGGYTF. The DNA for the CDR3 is TGCAGTGCTAGAGATCTGGGGGGGGCGATCGGTGGCTACACCTTC.

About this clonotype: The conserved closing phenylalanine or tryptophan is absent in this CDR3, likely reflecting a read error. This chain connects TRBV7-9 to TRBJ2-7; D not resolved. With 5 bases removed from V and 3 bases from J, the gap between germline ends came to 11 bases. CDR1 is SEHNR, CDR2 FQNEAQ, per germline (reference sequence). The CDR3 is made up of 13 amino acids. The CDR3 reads CASSGSSGYEQYS. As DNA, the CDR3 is TGTGCCAGCAGCGGGTCATCGGGCTACGAGCAGTACTCC.

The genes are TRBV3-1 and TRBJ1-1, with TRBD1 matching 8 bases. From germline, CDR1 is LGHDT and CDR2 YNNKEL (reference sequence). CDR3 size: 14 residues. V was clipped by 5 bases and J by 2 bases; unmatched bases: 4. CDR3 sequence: CASSADRGNTEAFF. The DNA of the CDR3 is TGTGCCAGCAGCGCCGACAGGGGTAACACTGAAGCTTTCTTT.

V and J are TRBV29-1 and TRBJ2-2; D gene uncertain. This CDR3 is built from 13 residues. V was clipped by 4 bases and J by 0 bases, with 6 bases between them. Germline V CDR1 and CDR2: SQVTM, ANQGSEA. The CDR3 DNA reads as TGCAGCGTTGGTGGGGCGAACACCGGGGAGCTGTTTTTT. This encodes CSVGGANTGELFF.

The chain's CDR3 is CASSPGLSTDTQYF. As DNA, the CDR3 is TGTGCCAGCAGCCCCGGGCTCAGCACAGATACGCAGTATTTT. The rearrangement links TRBV7-3 to TRBJ2-3; no clear D. The germline gives CDR1 SGHTA, CDR2 FQGTGA. Trimming left V 5 bases short and J 0 bases short, with 9 bases between. The CDR3 sequence is 14 residues long.

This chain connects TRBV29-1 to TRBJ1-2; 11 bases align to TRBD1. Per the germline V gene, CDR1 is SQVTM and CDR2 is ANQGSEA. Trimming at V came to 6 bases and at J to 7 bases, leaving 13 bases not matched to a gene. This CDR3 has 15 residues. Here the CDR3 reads CSVGPGTGGVIGYTF. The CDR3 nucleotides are TGCAGCGTCGGTCCCGGGACAGGGGGGGTTATTGGCTACACCTTC.

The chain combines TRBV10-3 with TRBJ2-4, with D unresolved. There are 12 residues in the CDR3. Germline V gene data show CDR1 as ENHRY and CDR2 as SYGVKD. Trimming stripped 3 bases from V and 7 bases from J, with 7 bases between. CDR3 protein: CAISDHMNIQYF. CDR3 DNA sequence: TGTGCCATCAGTGACCACATGAACATTCAGTACTTC.

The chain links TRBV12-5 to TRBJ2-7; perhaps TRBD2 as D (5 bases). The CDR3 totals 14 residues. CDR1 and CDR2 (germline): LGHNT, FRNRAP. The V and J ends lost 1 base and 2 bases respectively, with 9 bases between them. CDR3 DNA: TGTGCTAGTGGTTTGGACCTAGCCCCCTACGAGCAGTACTTC. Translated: CASGLDLAPYEQYF. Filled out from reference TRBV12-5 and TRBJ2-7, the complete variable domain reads DARVTQTPRHKVTEMGQEVTMRCQPILGHNTVFWYRQTMMQGLELLAYFRNRAPLDDSGMPKDRFSAEMPDATLATLKIQPSEPRDSAVYFCASGLDLAPYEQYFGPGTRLTVT.

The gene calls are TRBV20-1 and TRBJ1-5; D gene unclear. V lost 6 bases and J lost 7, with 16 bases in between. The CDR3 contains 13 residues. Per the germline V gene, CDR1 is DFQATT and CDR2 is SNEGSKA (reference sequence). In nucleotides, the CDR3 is TGCAGTGCCATTCCCCATTCGGAGCAGCCCCAGCATTTT. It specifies CSAIPHSEQPQHF.

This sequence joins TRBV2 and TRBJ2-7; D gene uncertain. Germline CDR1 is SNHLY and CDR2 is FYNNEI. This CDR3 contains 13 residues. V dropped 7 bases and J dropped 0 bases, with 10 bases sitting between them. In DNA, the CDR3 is TGTGCCAGCAAGTCCGTCCCCTCCTACGAGCAGTACTTC. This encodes CASKSVPSYEQYF.

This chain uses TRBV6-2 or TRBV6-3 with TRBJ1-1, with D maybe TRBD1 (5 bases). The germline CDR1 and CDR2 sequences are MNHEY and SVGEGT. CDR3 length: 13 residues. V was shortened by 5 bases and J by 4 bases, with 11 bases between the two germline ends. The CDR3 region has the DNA TGTGCCAGCAGTAGGGGCTTACTCACTGAAGCTTTCTTT. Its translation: CASSRGLLTEAFF.

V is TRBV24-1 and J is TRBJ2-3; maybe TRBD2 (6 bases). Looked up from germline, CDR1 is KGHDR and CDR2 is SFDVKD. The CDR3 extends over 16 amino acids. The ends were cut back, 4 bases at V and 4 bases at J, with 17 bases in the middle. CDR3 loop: CATSDGGPRGADTQYF. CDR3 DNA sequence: TGTGCCACCAGTGACGGGGGACCACGAGGAGCAGATACGCAGTATTTT.

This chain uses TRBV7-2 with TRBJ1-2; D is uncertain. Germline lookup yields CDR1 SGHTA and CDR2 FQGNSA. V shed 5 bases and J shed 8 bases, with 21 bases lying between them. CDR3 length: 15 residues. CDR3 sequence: CASSPTAIRIRGYTF. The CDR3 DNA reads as TGTGCCAGCAGCCCAACCGCGATACGGATTCGGGGCTACACCTTC.